This entry concerns a single T cell receptor (beta chain). The antigen is unknown. Regarding time point: newly diagnosed, previously untreated cHL patient sample. Comparison PBMCs came from previously untreated, newly diagnosed classical Hodgkin lymphoma patients. These data come from a study of PD-1 blockade in classical Hodgkin lymphoma. Trimming shortened V by 5 bases and J by 9 bases, and 11 bases separated the two germline ends. CDR1 and CDR2 from the germline V gene are SEHNR and FQNEAQ (reference sequence). The CDR3 runs to 12 residues. TCRdb keeps only in-frame clones here, not all; method: immunoSEQ multiplex PCR. The sample includes around 17,000 clones, approximately 84% of them seen just once. Overall study results and limits: Reported findings placed baseline TCR diversity lower in newly diagnosed patients (compared with healthy donors). No one has yet defined what causes the repertoire differences, which may be disease activity or prior therapy.

Material for sequencing was peripheral blood mononuclear cells (PBMCs). This receptor was identified in a human donor with classical Hodgkin lymphoma. V gene TRBV7-9 combines with J gene TRBJ2-1; unclear D gene. The CDR3 protein is CASSEPVGEQFF. Written as DNA, the CDR3 is TGTGCCAGCAGCGAACCCGTAGGTGAGCAGTTCTTC.